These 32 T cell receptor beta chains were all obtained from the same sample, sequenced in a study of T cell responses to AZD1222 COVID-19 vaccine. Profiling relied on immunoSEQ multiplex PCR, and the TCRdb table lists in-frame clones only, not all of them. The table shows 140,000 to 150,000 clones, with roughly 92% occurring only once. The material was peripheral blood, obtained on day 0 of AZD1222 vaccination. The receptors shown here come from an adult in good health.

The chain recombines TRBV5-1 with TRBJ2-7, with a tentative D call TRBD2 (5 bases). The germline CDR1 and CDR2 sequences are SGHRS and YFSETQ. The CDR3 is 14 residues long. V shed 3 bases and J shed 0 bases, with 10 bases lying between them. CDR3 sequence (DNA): TGCGCCAGCAGCTCCGACGGGGACTCCTACGAGCAGTACTTC. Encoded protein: CASSSDGDSYEQYF.

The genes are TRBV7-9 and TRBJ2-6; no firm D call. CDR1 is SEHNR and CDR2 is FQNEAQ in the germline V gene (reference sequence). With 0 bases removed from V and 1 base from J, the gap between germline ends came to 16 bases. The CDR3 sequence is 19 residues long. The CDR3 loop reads CASSLADHLRWSGANVLTF. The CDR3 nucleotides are TGTGCCAGCAGCTTAGCGGACCACCTCCGCTGGTCTGGGGCCAACGTCCTGACTTTC.

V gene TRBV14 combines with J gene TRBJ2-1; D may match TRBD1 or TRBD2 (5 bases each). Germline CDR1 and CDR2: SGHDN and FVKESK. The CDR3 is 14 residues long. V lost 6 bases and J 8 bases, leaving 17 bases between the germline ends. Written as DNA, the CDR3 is TGTGCCAGCAGTGGCCGGGACGTGATCGATGAGCAGTTCTTC. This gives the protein CASSGRDVIDEQFF.

The CDR3 coding sequence is TGCGCCACAAACCCGGGAGGTGGTACAGATACGCAGTATTTT. Translating gives CATNPGGGTDTQYF. This chain connects TRBV5-1 to TRBJ2-3, with TRBD2 matching 7 bases. The CDR3 runs to 14 residues. The V gene's germline CDR1 is SGHRS and CDR2 YFSETQ. V was clipped by 9 bases and J by 3 bases; unmatched bases: 10.

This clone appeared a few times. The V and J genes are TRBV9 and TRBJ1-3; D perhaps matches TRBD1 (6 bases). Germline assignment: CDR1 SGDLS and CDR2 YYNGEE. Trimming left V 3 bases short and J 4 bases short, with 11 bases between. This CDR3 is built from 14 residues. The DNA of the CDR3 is TGTGCCAGCAGCGCCGGGACATCCGGAAACACCATATATTTT. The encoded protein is CASSAGTSGNTIYF.

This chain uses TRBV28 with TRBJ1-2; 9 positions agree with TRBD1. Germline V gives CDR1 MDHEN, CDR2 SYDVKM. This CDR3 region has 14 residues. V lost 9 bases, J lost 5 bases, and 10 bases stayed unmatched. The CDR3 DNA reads TGTGCCAGTAGATCACAGGGGGCCCGGTATGGCTACACCTTC. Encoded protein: CASRSQGARYGYTF.

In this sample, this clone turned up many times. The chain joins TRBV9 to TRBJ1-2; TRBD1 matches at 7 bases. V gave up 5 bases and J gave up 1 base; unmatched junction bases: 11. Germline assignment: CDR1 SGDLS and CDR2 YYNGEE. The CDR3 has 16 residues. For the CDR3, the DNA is TGTGCCAGCAGAGATGATCCGGGACAGATTAACTATGGCTACACCTTC. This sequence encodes CASRDDPGQINYGYTF.

The CDR3 protein is CAWSVRGATDTQYF. In nucleotides, the CDR3 is TGTGCCTGGAGTGTACGGGGGGCCACAGATACGCAGTATTTT. The chain uses TRBV30 and TRBJ2-3; TRBD2 might be the D (7 bases). The CDR3 consists of 14 residues. In germline, CDR1 is GTSNPN, CDR2 SVGIG (reference sequence). V was pared by 0 bases and J by 2 bases, with 9 bases between.

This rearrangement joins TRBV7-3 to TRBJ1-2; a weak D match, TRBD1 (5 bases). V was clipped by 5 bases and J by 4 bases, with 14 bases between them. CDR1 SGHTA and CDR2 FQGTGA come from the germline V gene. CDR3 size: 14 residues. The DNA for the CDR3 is TGTGCCAGCAGCCCCTATCAGGGAGGCTATGGCTACACCTTC. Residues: CASSPYQGGYGYTF.

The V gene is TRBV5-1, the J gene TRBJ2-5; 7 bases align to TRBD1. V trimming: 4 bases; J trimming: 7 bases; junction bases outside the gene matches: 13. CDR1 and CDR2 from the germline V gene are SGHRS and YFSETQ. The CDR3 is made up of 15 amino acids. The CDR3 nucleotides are TGCGCCAGCAGCGTAGAACAGGGGCCGGACGGGACCCAGTACTTC. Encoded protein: CASSVEQGPDGTQYF.

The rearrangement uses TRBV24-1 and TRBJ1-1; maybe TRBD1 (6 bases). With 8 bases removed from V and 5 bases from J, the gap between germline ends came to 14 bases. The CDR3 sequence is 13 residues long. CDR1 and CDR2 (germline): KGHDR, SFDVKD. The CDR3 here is CATKDSEWTEAFF. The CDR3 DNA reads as TGTGCCACCAAGGACAGTGAATGGACTGAAGCTTTCTTT.

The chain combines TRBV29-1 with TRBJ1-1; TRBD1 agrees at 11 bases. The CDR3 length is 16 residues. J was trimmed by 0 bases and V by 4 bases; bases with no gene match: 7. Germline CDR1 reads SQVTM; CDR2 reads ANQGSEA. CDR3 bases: TGCAGCGTTGGATATGGACAGGGGGCCTTGAACACTGAAGCTTTCTTT. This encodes CSVGYGQGALNTEAFF. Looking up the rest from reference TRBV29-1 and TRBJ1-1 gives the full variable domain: SAVISQKPSRDICQRGTSLTIQCQVDSQVTMMFWYRQQPGQSLTLIATANQGSEATYESGFVIDKFPISRPNLTFSTLTVSNMSPEDSSIYLCSVGYGQGALNTEAFFGQGTRLTVV.

The CDR3 sequence is CASSLRPQGSGGEKLFF. The CDR3 region has the DNA TGTGCCAGCAGCTTGAGACCACAGGGCTCAGGGGGGGAAAAACTGTTTTTT. The V gene is TRBV7-8, the J gene TRBJ1-4; TRBD1 matches at 7 bases. V lost 3 bases, J lost 8 bases, and 15 bases stayed unmatched. CDR1 SGHVS and CDR2 FQNEAQ come from the germline V gene. The CDR3 sequence is 17 residues long.

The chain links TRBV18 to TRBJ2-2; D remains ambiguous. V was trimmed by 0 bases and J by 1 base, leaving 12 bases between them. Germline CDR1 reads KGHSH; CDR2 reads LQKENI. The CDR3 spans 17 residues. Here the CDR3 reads CASSPPGRQMNTGELFF. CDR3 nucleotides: TGTGCCAGCTCACCACCCGGCCGGCAGATGAACACCGGGGAGCTGTTTTTT.

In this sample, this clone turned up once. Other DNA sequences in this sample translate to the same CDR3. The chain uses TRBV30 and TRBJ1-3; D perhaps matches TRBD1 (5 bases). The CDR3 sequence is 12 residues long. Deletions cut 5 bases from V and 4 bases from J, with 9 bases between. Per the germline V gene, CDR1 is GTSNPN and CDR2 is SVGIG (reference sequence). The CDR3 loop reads CAWGDSGNTIYF. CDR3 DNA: TGTGCCTGGGGAGACAGCGGAAACACCATATATTTT.

The CDR3 reads CASSLTSGWYEQYF. The CDR3 nucleotides read TGCGCCAGCAGCTTGACGTCGGGTTGGTACGAGCAGTACTTC. V usage is TRBV5-1 and J usage is TRBJ2-7, with D unresolved. In germline, CDR1 is SGHRS, CDR2 YFSETQ. The CDR3 spans 14 residues. V was trimmed by 1 base and J by 4 bases, leaving 12 bases between them.

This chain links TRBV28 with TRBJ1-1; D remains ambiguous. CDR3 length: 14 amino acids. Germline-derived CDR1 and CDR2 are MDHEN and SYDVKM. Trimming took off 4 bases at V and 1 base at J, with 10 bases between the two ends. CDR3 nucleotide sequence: TGTGCCAGCAGTTCCCCGACGGAGAACACTGAAGCTTTCTTT. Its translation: CASSSPTENTEAFF.

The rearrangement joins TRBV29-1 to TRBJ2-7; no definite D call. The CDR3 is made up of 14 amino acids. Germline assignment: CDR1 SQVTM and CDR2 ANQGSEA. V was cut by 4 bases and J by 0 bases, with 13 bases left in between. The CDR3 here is CSVGEARSSYEQYF. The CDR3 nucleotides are TGCAGCGTTGGTGAGGCAAGGAGCTCCTACGAGCAGTACTTC.

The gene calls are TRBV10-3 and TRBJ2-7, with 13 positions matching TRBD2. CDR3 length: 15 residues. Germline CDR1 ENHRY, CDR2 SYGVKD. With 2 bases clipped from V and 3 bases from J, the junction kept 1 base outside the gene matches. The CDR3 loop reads CAISEGLAGDYEQYF. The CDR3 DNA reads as TGTGCCATCAGTGAGGGACTAGCGGGAGACTACGAGCAGTACTTC.

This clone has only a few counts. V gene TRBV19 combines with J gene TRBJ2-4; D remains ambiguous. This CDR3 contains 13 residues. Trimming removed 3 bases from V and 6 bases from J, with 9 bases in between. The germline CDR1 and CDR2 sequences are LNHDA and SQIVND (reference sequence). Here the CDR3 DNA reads TGTGCCAGTAGTATTTTCAATTCAAACATTCAGTACTTC. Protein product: CASSIFNSNIQYF.

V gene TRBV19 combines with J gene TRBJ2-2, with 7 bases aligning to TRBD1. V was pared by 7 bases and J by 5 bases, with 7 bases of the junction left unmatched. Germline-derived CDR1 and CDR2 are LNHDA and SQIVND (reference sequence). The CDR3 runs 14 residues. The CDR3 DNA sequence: TGTGCCAGTACCCGACAGGGTCGGACCGGGGAGCTGTTTTTT. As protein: CASTRQGRTGELFF.

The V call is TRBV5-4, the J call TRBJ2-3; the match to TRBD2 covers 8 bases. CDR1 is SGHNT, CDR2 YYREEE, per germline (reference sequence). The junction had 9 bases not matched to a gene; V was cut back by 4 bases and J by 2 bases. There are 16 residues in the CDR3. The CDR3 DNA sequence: TGTGCCAGCAGCGGAGCCGGGACTAGTTTCACAGATACGCAGTATTTT. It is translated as CASSGAGTSFTDTQYF.

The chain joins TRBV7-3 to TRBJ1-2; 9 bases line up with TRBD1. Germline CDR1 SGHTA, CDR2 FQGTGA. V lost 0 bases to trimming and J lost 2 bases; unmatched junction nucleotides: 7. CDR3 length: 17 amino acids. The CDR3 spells CASSLTPLGQGNYGYTF. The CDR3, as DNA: TGTGCCAGCAGCTTAACTCCCCTTGGACAGGGGAACTATGGCTACACCTTC.

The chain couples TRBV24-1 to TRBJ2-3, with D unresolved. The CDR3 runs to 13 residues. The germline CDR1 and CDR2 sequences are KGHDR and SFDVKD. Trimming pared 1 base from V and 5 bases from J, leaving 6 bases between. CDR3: CATSDFGGDTQYF. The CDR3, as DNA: TGTGCCACCAGTGATTTCGGCGGAGATACGCAGTATTTT.

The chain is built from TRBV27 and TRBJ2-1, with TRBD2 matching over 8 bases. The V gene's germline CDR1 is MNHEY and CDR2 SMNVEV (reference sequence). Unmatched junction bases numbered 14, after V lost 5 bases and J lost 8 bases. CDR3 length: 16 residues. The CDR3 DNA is TGTGCCAGCAGTATCCTCGGTAGCGGGATAGTATATGAGCAGTTCTTC. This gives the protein CASSILGSGIVYEQFF.

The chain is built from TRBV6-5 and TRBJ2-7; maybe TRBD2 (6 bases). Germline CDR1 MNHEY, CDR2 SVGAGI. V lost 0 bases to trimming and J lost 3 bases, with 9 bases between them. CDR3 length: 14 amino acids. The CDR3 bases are TGTGCCAGCAGTTACTCCTCCGGGGGCTACGAGCAGTACTTC. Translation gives CASSYSSGGYEQYF.

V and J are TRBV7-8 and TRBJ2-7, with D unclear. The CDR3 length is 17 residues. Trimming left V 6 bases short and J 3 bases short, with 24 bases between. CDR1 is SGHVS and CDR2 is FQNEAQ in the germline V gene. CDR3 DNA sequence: TGTGCCAGCAGTCCCGGACCCGGAATACTACCAAACTACGAGCAGTACTTC. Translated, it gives CASSPGPGILPNYEQYF.

CDR3 sequence: CASSLVQGERGYGYTF. CDR3 in DNA: TGTGCCAGCAGCTTGGTGCAGGGGGAAAGGGGCTATGGCTACACCTTC. V gene TRBV5-6 combines with J gene TRBJ1-2; TRBD1 agrees at 7 bases. J was trimmed by 4 bases and V by 0 bases; bases with no gene match: 9. CDR3 length: 16 residues. CDR1 SGHDT and CDR2 YYEEEE come from the germline V gene.

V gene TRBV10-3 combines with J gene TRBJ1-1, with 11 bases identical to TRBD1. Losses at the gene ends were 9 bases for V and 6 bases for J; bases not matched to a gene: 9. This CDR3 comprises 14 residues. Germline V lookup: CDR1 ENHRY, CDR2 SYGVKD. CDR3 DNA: TGTGCCATTGGGAAGGGACAGGGGGACTCTGAAGCTTTCTTT. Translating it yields CAIGKGQGDSEAFF.

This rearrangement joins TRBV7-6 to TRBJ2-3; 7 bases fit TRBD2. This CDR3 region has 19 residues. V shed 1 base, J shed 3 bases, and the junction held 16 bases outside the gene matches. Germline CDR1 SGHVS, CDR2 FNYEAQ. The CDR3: CASSLVPGTNPSGTDTQYF. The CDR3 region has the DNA TGTGCCAGCAGCTTAGTACCCGGGACTAACCCTTCTGGAACAGATACGCAGTATTTT.

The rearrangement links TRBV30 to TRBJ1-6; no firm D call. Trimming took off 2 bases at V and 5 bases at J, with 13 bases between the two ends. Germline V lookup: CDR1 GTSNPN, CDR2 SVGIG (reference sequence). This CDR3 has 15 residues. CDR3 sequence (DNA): TGTGCCTGGAGTTTAGACACACTGGATAATTCACCCCTCCACTTT. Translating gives CAWSLDTLDNSPLHF.

DNA of the CDR3: TGTGCCAGCAGCTTAAATCCGGGTTACGAGCAGTACTTC. Amino acids: CASSLNPGYEQYF. V gene TRBV7-3 combines with J gene TRBJ2-7, with D unresolved. CDR3 length: 13 residues. V was clipped by 1 base and J by 4 bases, with 8 bases between them. The germline gives CDR1 SGHTA, CDR2 FQGTGA.